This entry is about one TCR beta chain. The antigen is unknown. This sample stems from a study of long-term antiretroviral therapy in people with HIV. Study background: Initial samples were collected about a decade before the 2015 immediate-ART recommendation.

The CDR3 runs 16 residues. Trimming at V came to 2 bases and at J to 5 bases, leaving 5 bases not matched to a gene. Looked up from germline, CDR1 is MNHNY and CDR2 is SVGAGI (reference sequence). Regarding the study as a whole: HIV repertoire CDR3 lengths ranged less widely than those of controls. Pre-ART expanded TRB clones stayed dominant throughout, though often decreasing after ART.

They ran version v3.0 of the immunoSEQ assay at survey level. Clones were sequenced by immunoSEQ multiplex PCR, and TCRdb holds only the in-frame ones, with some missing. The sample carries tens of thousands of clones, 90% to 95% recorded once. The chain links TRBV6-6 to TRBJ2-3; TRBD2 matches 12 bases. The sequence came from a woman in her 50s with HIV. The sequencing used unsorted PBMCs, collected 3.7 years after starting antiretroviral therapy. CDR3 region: CASSYALAGGRDTQYF. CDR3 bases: TGTGCCAGCAGTTACGCACTAGCGGGGGGACGAGATACGCAGTATTTT.